The rows below give T cell receptor beta chains drawn from one sample of a study of patients and donors after allogeneic stem cell transplantation. TCRdb analysed the RT-PCR reads with MiXCR anew, one entry per CDR3 protein. The table lists approximately 200,000 distinct CDR3 sequences, approximately 41% of them singletons. The sequencing sample was made of blood, either unsorted or a sorted T cell fraction (not recorded which). Every receptor here comes from a human donor who was either an allogeneic HSCT recipient or a stem cell or donor lymphocyte infusion donor (not recorded which). It is not recorded whose cells these are; they may come from a transplant donor. Each CDR3 is given with its conserved first and last residue. The D gene is left open where the match is weak. Clone size is stated in some rows and not others, as once, few, many or a class when expanded.

clone size | J gene | V gene | D gene | CDR3 protein | CDR3 DNA
. | TRBJ2-3 | TRBV18 | TRBD2 | CASSGASGTDTQYF | TGTGCCAGCTCTGGAGCTAGCGGGACAGATACGCAGTATTTT
few | TRBJ2-1 | TRBV5-6 | TRBD1 | CASSTPGQQYNEQFF | TGTGCCAGCAGCACTCCGGGACAGCAGTACAATGAGCAGTTCTTC
. | TRBJ1-2 | TRBV27 | . | CASSFVGSNGYTF | TGTGCCAGCAGTTTTGTAGGTTCCAATGGCTACACCTTC
. | TRBJ1-2 | TRBV20-1 | . | CSARDRAKGGYTF | TGCAGTGCTAGAGACAGGGCCAAGGGTGGCTACACCTTC
once | TRBJ2-5 | TRBV4-2 | TRBD2 | CASSQEPGLARETQYF | TGTGCCAGCAGCCAAGAGCCCGGACTAGCGAGAGAGACCCAGTACTTC
few | TRBJ2-7 | TRBV27 | . | CASSPGSHEQYF | TGTGCCAGCAGCCCCGGGAGCCACGAGCAGTACTTC
. | TRBJ1-5 | TRBV30 | . | CAWSPEVNQPQHF | TGTGCCTGGAGTCCCGAAGTGAATCAGCCCCAGCATTTT
. | TRBJ2-1 | TRBV6-5 | TRBD2 | CASSYERGLAGGNNEQFF | TGTGCCAGCAGTTACGAGAGGGGACTAGCGGGAGGAAACAATGAGCAGTTCTTC
. | TRBJ2-5 | TRBV7-9 | . | CASSLGTVEYQETQYF | TGTGCCAGCAGCTTAGGGACGGTTGAGTACCAAGAGACCCAGTACTTC
. | TRBJ1-6 | TRBV6-5 | . | CASSFTSGGSPLHF | TGTGCCAGCAGTTTCACCTCAGGAGGATCACCCCTCCACTTT
. | TRBJ1-2 | TRBV7-9 | . | CASRRVPSYGYTF | TGTGCCAGCAGACGGGTACCCAGCTATGGCTACACCTTC
few | TRBJ2-7 | TRBV6-5 | TRBD2 | CASTPLGSGISYEQYF | TGTGCCAGCACCCCTCTGGGTAGCGGGATTAGCTACGAGCAGTACTTC
. | TRBJ1-2 | TRBV7-2 | . | CASSLAATNYGYTF | TGTGCCAGCAGCTTAGCAGCCACTAACTATGGCTACACCTTC
. | TRBJ2-2 | TRBV20-1 | TRBD1 | CSVVDRSLTGELFF | TGCAGTGTTGTGGACAGGTCCCTAACCGGGGAGCTGTTTTTT
. | TRBJ1-3 | TRBV6-5 | TRBD1 | CASSYTTGTGNTIYF | TGTGCCAGCAGTTATACGACAGGGACTGGAAACACCATATATTTT
. | TRBJ1-1 | TRBV12-3/TRBV12-4 | . | CASSTGQFNTEAFF | TGTGCCAGCAGTACCGGACAGTTTAACACTGAAGCTTTCTTT
. | TRBJ1-4 | TRBV28 | . | CASSLSINEKLFF | TGTGCCAGCAGTTTATCCATAAATGAAAAACTGTTTTTT
. | TRBJ1-5 | TRBV20-1 | TRBD1 | CSARTGGDQPQHF | TGCAGTGCTCGGACAGGGGGAGATCAGCCCCAGCATTTT
. | TRBJ2-1 | TRBV5-6 | TRBD2 | CASSHGTSGGNEQFF | TGTGCCAGCAGCCATGGGACTAGCGGGGGCAATGAGCAGTTCTTC
. | TRBJ1-4 | TRBV4-3 | . | CASSQDAEKLFF | TGCGCCAGCAGCCAAGATGCTGAAAAACTGTTTTTT
once | TRBJ2-5 | TRBV15 | . | CATSSELTAQETQYF | TGTGCCACCAGCAGTGAATTGACAGCCCAAGAGACCCAGTACTTC
. | TRBJ1-1 | TRBV10-3 | . | CAISANWNTEAFF | TGTGCCATCAGTGCAAATTGGAACACTGAAGCTTTCTTT
. | TRBJ2-1 | TRBV13 | TRBD2 | CASSFPTSGPYNEQFF | TGTGCCAGCAGCTTCCCGACTAGCGGGCCTTACAATGAGCAGTTCTTC
. | TRBJ2-1 | TRBV4-3 | TRBD2 | CASSQDRSSGRFGEQFF | TGCGCCAGCAGCCAAGATCGATCAAGCGGGAGGTTCGGTGAGCAGTTCTTC
few | TRBJ1-5 | TRBV27 | . | CASSFVQGGQPQHF | TGTGCCAGCAGTTTCGTACAGGGAGGCCAGCCCCAGCATTTT
many | TRBJ1-2 | TRBV20-1 | . | CSARARPGDGYTF | TGCAGTGCTAGAGCTCGGCCAGGGGATGGCTACACCTTC
. | TRBJ1-6 | TRBV5-1 | . | CASSPRLGLDSPLHF | TGCGCCAGCAGCCCTCGTCTGGGGTTAGATTCACCCCTCCACTTT
. | TRBJ1-2 | TRBV2 | . | CVAGDNLPTNYGYTF | TGTGTCGCCGGGGACAATCTACCGACTAACTATGGCTACACCTTC
. | TRBJ2-3 | TRBV12-3/TRBV12-4 | . | CASSFEGPSDTQYF | TGTGCCAGCAGTTTCGAGGGACCTTCAGATACGCAGTATTTT